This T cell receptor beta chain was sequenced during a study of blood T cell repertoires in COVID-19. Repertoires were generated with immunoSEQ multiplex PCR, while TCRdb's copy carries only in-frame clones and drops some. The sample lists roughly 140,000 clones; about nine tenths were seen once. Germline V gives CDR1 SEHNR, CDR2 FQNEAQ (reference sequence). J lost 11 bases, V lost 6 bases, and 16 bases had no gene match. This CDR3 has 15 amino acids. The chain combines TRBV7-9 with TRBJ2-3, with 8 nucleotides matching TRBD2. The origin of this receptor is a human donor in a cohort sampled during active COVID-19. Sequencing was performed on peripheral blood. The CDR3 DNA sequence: TGTGCCAGCAGACCTACTAGCGGTGGCACAAGTGGGCAGTATTTT. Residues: CASRPTSGGTSGQYF. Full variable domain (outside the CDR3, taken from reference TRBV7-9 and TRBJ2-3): DTGVSQNPRHKITKRGQNVTFRCDPISEHNRLYWYRQTLGQGPEFLTYFQNEAQLEKSRLLSDRFSAERPKGSFSTLEIQRTEQGDSAMYLCASRPTSGGTSGQYFGPGTRLTVL.